The entry below gives a single TCR beta chain sequence along with its context. This record comes from a study of blood T cell repertoires in COVID-19. Study-level information: From the United States, Italy and Spain came samples of acute and convalescent COVID-19.

This CDR3 contains 15 residues. The germline CDR1 and CDR2 sequences are SGHRS and YFSETQ. V dropped 3 bases and J dropped 0 bases, with 12 bases sitting between them. In the original analysis: Nucleated cell number was recorded as an estimate derived from reference gene primer amplification. Here immunoSEQ multiplex PCR was the method, and the copy in TCRdb shows in-frame clones only, minus some. The V and J calls and the clone size are those of that table, but D and trimming were determined from the DNA. The table records around 120,000 clones, around 76% of them present only once. This receptor was taken from a man between 65 and 80 years old with acute or convalescent COVID-19. Specimen: peripheral blood. The V call is TRBV5-1, the J call TRBJ1-1; a weak D match, TRBD1 (5 bases). Here the CDR3 DNA reads TGCGCCAGCAGCTCCATGACAGACATGAACACTGAAGCTTTCTTT. This sequence encodes CASSSMTDMNTEAFF.